Below, 28 T cell receptor beta chains from the same sample are listed, as sequenced in a study of blood T cell repertoires in COVID-19. Sequencing was performed with immunoSEQ multiplex PCR; in TCRdb, only in-frame clones are kept and a portion is missing. The sample shows about 76,000 clones, roughly 89% of them seen only once. The source material was peripheral blood. These receptors came from a human donor in a cohort sampled during active COVID-19.

The CDR3 loop is CASSLGAGNTIYF. In DNA, the CDR3 is TGTGCCAGCAGCTTGGGCGCGGGAAACACCATATATTTT. This chain links TRBV7-2 with TRBJ1-3; D is unresolved. The CDR3 is 13 amino acids. V was pared by 3 bases and J by 4 bases, with 7 bases between. In germline, CDR1 is SGHTA, CDR2 FQGNSA.

This rearrangement joins TRBV6-5 to TRBJ1-1; TRBD1 might be the D (5 bases). This CDR3 comprises 13 residues. V lost 3 bases and J lost 7, with 12 bases in between. The V gene's germline CDR1 is MNHEY and CDR2 SVGAGI. CDR3 in DNA: TGTGCCAGCAGTTATTTGGGGCAGGATGAAGCTTTCTTT. Its protein is CASSYLGQDEAFF.

V and J are TRBV18 and TRBJ2-2; 7 nucleotides line up with TRBD2. CDR1 is KGHSH and CDR2 is LQKENI in the germline V gene. Unmatched junction bases numbered 9, after V lost 6 bases and J lost 2 bases. The CDR3 contains 16 residues. The CDR3 region has the DNA TGTGCCAGCTCTCCCCCAAGCGGGACCAACACCGGGGAGCTGTTTTTT. It codes for CASSPPSGTNTGELFF.

CDR3 protein: CASSQGDSLSTDTQYF. In DNA form, the CDR3 reads TGTGCCAGCAGCCAGGGGGACTCCCTCAGCACAGATACGCAGTATTTT. The genes are TRBV3-1 (or the pseudogene TRBV3-2) and TRBJ2-3; D is possibly TRBD2 (6 bases). V was cut by 3 bases and J by 0 bases, with 13 bases left in between. This CDR3 region has 16 residues. Germline V CDR1 and CDR2: LGHDT, YNNKEL (reference sequence).

The genes are TRBV7-3 and TRBJ2-7; 7 nucleotides line up with TRBD1. V lost 3 bases and J lost 5; bases outside the gene matches: 4. The CDR3 length is 13 residues. Germline-derived CDR1 and CDR2 are SGHTA and FQGTGA. CDR3 nucleotides: TGTGCCAGCAGCTTGGACAGGCGCGACGAGCAGTACTTC. The encoded protein is CASSLDRRDEQYF.

CDR3 coding DNA: TGTGCCAGCAGTAGCCAGGGTCGCAATGAGCAGTTCTTC. This translates into CASSSQGRNEQFF. The chain recombines TRBV7-2 with TRBJ2-1, with D possibly matching TRBD1 (5 bases). V lost 6 bases and J 6 bases, leaving 12 bases between the germline ends. Germline V lookup: CDR1 SGHTA, CDR2 FQGNSA. The CDR3 consists of 13 residues. The variable domain in full, with the rest retrieved from reference TRBV7-2 and TRBJ2-1, is GAGVSQSPSNKVTEKGKDVELRCDPISGHTALYWYRQSLGQGLEFLIYFQGNSAPDKSGLPSDRFSAERTGGSVSTLTIQRTQQEDSAVYLCASSSQGRNEQFFGPGTRLTVL.

The rearrangement uses TRBV6-5 and TRBJ2-7, with 9 bases that match TRBD1. V shed 6 bases, J shed 2 bases, and the junction held 8 bases outside the gene matches. The CDR3 loop spans 15 amino acids. CDR1 and CDR2 from the germline V gene are MNHEY and SVGAGI. CDR3 sequence (DNA): TGTGCCAGCAGGAGAGGACAGGGGAGCGCCTACGAGCAGTACTTC. This translates into CASRRGQGSAYEQYF.

The CDR3 is CASSYVSGGANYGYTF. The CDR3 DNA follows: TGTGCCAGCAGTTACGTCTCGGGTGGAGCTAACTATGGCTACACCTTC. The V and J genes are TRBV6-5 and TRBJ1-2; no reliable D call. This CDR3 is built from 16 residues. CDR1 and CDR2 from the germline V gene are MNHEY and SVGAGI. The V and J ends lost 2 bases and 0 bases respectively, with 13 bases between them.

This clone has only one observation. The rearrangement joins TRBV29-1 to TRBJ2-7, with 12 nucleotides matching TRBD2. The CDR3 has 16 amino acids. The germline gives CDR1 SQVTM, CDR2 ANQGSEA. V trimming: 6 bases; J trimming: 0 bases; junction bases outside the gene matches: 9. The CDR3 sequence is CSVEGTSGGSSYEQYF. CDR3 coding DNA: TGCAGCGTCGAGGGTACTAGCGGGGGGTCCTCCTACGAGCAGTACTTC.

V and J are TRBV6-5 and TRBJ1-2; 7 positions agree with TRBD1. This CDR3 spans 14 amino acids. From germline, CDR1 is MNHEY and CDR2 SVGAGI. V was pared by 4 bases and J by 8 bases, with 10 bases of the junction left unmatched. This chain's CDR3 is CASSWGQRGGGYTF. CDR3 DNA: TGTGCCAGCAGTTGGGGACAGCGAGGAGGAGGCTACACCTTC.

The CDR3 protein is CASSPTSGQETQYF. CDR3 sequence (DNA): TGTGCCAGCAGTCCGACTAGCGGGCAAGAGACCCAGTACTTC. V usage is TRBV6-5 and J usage is TRBJ2-5; 10 nucleotides agree with TRBD2. Germline-derived CDR1 and CDR2 are MNHEY and SVGAGI. Trimming removed 5 bases from V and 2 bases from J; junction bases left unmatched: 2. The CDR3 runs 14 residues.

Remarks on this clone: The same CDR3 arises from other DNA sequences in this sample as well. This chain connects TRBV6-5 to TRBJ1-5; D may be TRBD1 (6 bases). The germline gives CDR1 MNHEY, CDR2 SVGAGI. The CDR3 spans 13 residues. Trimming removed 0 bases at V and 7 bases at J, with 7 bases between. The CDR3 sequence is CASSYSRGQPQHF. CDR3 DNA: TGTGCCAGCAGTTACTCCAGGGGACAGCCCCAGCATTTT.

The rearrangement joins TRBV19 to TRBJ1-1; tentatively, D is TRBD1 (5 bases). This CDR3 has 14 residues. Per germline, CDR1 LNHDA and CDR2 SQIVND (reference sequence). The V gene lost 1 base and the J gene lost 5 bases, with 11 bases spanning the gap. As DNA, the CDR3 is TGTGCCAGTAGTATAGGGGGCCTGAGTACTGAAGCTTTCTTT. This encodes CASSIGGLSTEAFF.

V is TRBV5-1 and J is TRBJ2-2; 8 bases align to TRBD2. CDR1 and CDR2 from the germline V gene are SGHRS and YFSETQ. J gave up 7 bases and V 5 bases, and 7 bases lay outside the gene matches. This CDR3 is built from 14 residues. Here the CDR3 DNA reads TGCGCCAGCAGTGACCAGCGGGGGAGCGGGGAGCTGTTTTTT. Translated: CASSDQRGSGELFF. Filled out from reference TRBV5-1 and TRBJ2-2, the complete variable domain reads KAGVTQTPRYLIKTRGQQVTLSCSPISGHRSVSWYQQTPGQGLQFLFEYFSETQRNKGNFPGRFSGRQFSNSRSEMNVSTLELGDSALYLCASSDQRGSGELFFGEGSRLTVL.

The V gene is TRBV5-1, the J gene TRBJ2-7; 10 bases map to TRBD1. This CDR3 has 16 amino acids. The germline V gene has CDR1 SGHRS and CDR2 YFSETQ. Germline trimming cut 3 bases from V and 0 bases from J; bases unmatched to any gene: 6. The CDR3 reads CASSSGQGGISYEQYF. The CDR3 DNA is TGCGCCAGCAGCTCCGGACAGGGGGGCATCTCCTACGAGCAGTACTTC.

This clone was found once. The chain links TRBV30 to TRBJ1-5; D is undetermined. Trimming cost V 2 bases and J 4 bases, with 9 bases left between them. CDR3 size: 13 residues. Per germline, CDR1 GTSNPN and CDR2 SVGIG (reference sequence). As DNA, the CDR3 is TGTGCCTGGAGTCGCGGGCGAAATCAGCCCCAGCATTTT. This translates into CAWSRGRNQPQHF.

The chain has TRBV6-4 and TRBJ1-1; TRBD1 matches at 8 bases. The length of the CDR3 is 18 residues. V shed 7 bases, J shed 0 bases, and the junction held 16 bases outside the gene matches. Germline loops: CDR1 MRHNA, CDR2 SNTAGT. As DNA, the CDR3 is TGTGCCAGCATCTTGGGGGACAGGAGAAATGAAATGAACACTGAAGCTTTCTTT. As protein: CASILGDRRNEMNTEAFF.

This rearrangement joins TRBV11-1 to TRBJ1-1; D remains unclear. In germline, CDR1 is SGHAT, CDR2 FQDESV (reference sequence). V was cut by 5 bases and J by 10 bases, with 20 bases left in between. The CDR3 has 14 residues. CDR3 loop: CASSPETVHPGAFF. DNA for the CDR3: TGTGCCAGCAGCCCGGAGACCGTTCACCCTGGAGCTTTCTTT.

This chain links TRBV6-5 with TRBJ1-3; D perhaps matches TRBD1 (5 bases). Germline CDR1 is MNHEY and CDR2 is SVGAGI. This CDR3 contains 15 residues. The germline V and J ends were trimmed by 0 bases and 4 bases, with 10 bases remaining between them. The DNA of the CDR3 is TGTGCCAGCAGTTACTCGGGAGGGACGGGAAACACCATATATTTT. This translates into CASSYSGGTGNTIYF.

This chain links TRBV6-5 with TRBJ1-1, with TRBD1 matching over 9 bases. Germline CDR1 is MNHEY and CDR2 is SVGAGI. The length of the CDR3 is 13 residues. V lost 6 bases to trimming and J lost 10 bases; unmatched junction nucleotides: 9. The CDR3 sequence is CASRTPGQGRAFF. As DNA, the CDR3 is TGTGCCAGCAGAACTCCGGGACAGGGCCGAGCTTTCTTT.

The genes are TRBV5-6 and TRBJ1-2; 11 bases agree with TRBD1. Germline values: CDR1 SGHDT, CDR2 YYEEEE. The CDR3 runs 15 residues. V lost 2 bases, J lost 4 bases, and 4 bases stayed unmatched. The CDR3 loop is CASSFTGTGGYGYTF. Written as DNA, the CDR3 is TGTGCCAGCAGCTTCACCGGGACAGGGGGCTATGGCTACACCTTC.

V is TRBV15 and J is TRBJ1-3, with D unclear. Per germline, CDR1 LNHNV and CDR2 YYDKDF (reference sequence). This CDR3 spans 17 amino acids. V was clipped by 0 bases and J by 10 bases, with 22 bases between them. The CDR3 sequence is CATSRDNRYDERGTIYF. Here the CDR3 DNA reads TGTGCCACCAGCAGAGATAACCGTTACGACGAGCGTGGGACCATATATTTT.

This chain joins TRBV3-1 (or the pseudogene TRBV3-2) and TRBJ2-3; 12 nucleotides line up with TRBD2. The CDR3 sequence is 16 residues long. With V trimmed by 1 base and J by 2 bases, 1 base remained unmatched. Germline loops: CDR1 LGHDT, CDR2 YNNKEL (reference sequence). CDR3 region: CASSQGLAGATDTQYF. In DNA form, the CDR3 reads TGTGCCAGCAGCCAAGGACTAGCGGGGGCCACAGATACGCAGTATTTT.

This chain uses TRBV30 with TRBJ2-7; TRBD2 agrees at 8 bases. This CDR3 region has 14 residues. Germline CDR1 reads GTSNPN; CDR2 reads SVGIG (reference sequence). V dropped 0 bases and J dropped 3; count of bases not matched to a gene: 4. DNA of the CDR3: TGTGCCTGGAGTGTAGGCGGGGGGATCTACGAGCAGTACTTC. Its translation: CAWSVGGGIYEQYF.

The genes are TRBV9 and TRBJ2-3, with a weak D call TRBD2 (7 bases). Trimming shortened V by 0 bases and J by 6 bases, and 20 bases separated the two germline ends. The CDR3 consists of 17 residues. In germline, CDR1 is SGDLS, CDR2 YYNGEE. The CDR3 coding sequence is TGTGCCAGCAGCGTAGCTACAACTGGGGGGGCGGAGGATACGCAGTATTTT. Protein: CASSVATTGGAEDTQYF.

V and J are TRBV18 and TRBJ1-4; perhaps TRBD1 as D (5 bases). The length of the CDR3 is 15 residues. V lost 3 bases, J lost 5 bases, and 13 bases lay in between. Germline V gene data show CDR1 as KGHSH and CDR2 as LQKENI. In DNA, the CDR3 is TGTGCCAGCTCACCGCCACTTCCAGGGAATGAAAAACTGTTTTTT. Translation: CASSPPLPGNEKLFF. The entire variable domain, with the rest obtained from reference TRBV18 and TRBJ1-4, is as follows: NAGVMQNPRHLVRRRGQEARLRCSPMKGHSHVYWYRQLPEEGLKFMVYLQKENIIDESGMPKERFSAEFPKEGPSILRIQQVVRGDSAAYFCASSPPLPGNEKLFFGSGTQLSVL.

The chain couples TRBV18 to TRBJ2-3; 9 bases are a match to TRBD2. The CDR3 totals 14 residues. The V gene end was trimmed by 0 bases and the J gene end by 10 bases; junction bases not matched to a gene: 5. Germline-derived CDR1 and CDR2 are KGHSH and LQKENI. The CDR3 region has the DNA TGTGCCAGCTCACCACCGGCTCTAGCGGGGCCGCAGTATTTT. It encodes CASSPPALAGPQYF.

The V gene is TRBV23-1, the J gene TRBJ2-7, with TRBD1 identical over 9 bases. TRBV23-1 falls under the ORF class, with uncertain function. This CDR3 is 16 amino acids long. Losses at the gene ends were 0 bases for V and 2 bases for J; bases not matched to a gene: 5. The CDR3 region is CASSQSGQGFPYEQYF. CDR3 nucleotides: TGCGCCAGCAGTCAATCCGGACAGGGGTTTCCCTACGAGCAGTACTTC.